This T cell receptor beta chain was sequenced during a study of control samples from healthy donors and cancer patients. The CDR3 is 15 residues long. The V and J ends lost 2 bases and 5 bases, in that order; junction bases with no gene match: 8. Germline V gene lookup returns CDR1 SEHNR and CDR2 FQNEAQ (reference sequence). Assay: immunoSEQ multiplex PCR; the TCRdb copy retains only in-frame clones and omits some. The table lists 110,000 to 150,000 clones, 75% to 90% of them singletons. The sequence came from a woman between 25 and 40 years old in good health. The chain uses TRBV7-9 and TRBJ1-1; 7 positions match TRBD1. The sequenced sample consisted of blood. The CDR3 bases are TGTGCCAGCAGCTTACTGGGGGCAGGGGGAACTGAAGCTTTCTTT. It encodes CASSLLGAGGTEAFF.